This T cell receptor (beta chain) was recovered during a study of CD8 T cells in ankylosing spondylitis. This clonotype was counted ten times or more. J lost 1 base, V lost 3 bases, and 5 bases had no gene match. This CDR3 spans 16 amino acids. CDR1 and CDR2 (germline): MGHRA, YSYEKL. Each CDR3 protein gets one entry after TCRdb re-called the 5' RACE reads with MiXCR. The data show 210,000 or so distinct CDR3 sequences, less than 9.5% seen once. This sequence was found in a female donor with ankylosing spondylitis or in good health (not recorded which). The chain is built from TRBV4-1 and TRBJ2-7; 11 bases match TRBD2. Sequencing used blood, either unsorted or a sorted T cell fraction (not recorded which). CDR3 in amino acids: CASSQATSGASYEQYF. The CDR3 bases are TGCGCCAGCAGCCAGGCGACTAGCGGGGCTTCCTACGAGCAGTACTTC.